These T cell receptor beta chains were read from a single sample in a study of identical twins. Using its own MiXCR run on the 5' RACE reads, TCRdb lists one record per CDR3 protein. The sample consists of around 230,000 distinct CDR3 sequences, roughly a tenth of them appearing once. Sequences were obtained from memory (CD45RO+) T cells sorted from blood. These receptors all come from a woman younger than 35 in good health. Each CDR3 is given with its conserved first and last residue. D genes are given only for firm matches. A clone size is listed for some rows: how often the clone was seen (once, few, many), or a class if it is expanded.

D: -; J: TRBJ2-7; size: few; V: TRBV5-6; DNA: TGTGCCAGCAGCCCCACCGGCGGGGTCATGATCTACGAGCAGTACTTC; CDR3: CASSPTGGVMIYEQYF
D: TRBD1; J: TRBJ1-5; size: -; V: TRBV6-5; DNA: TGTGCCAGCAGTTACTCGGGGGGACAGGGCTATCAGCCCCAGCATTTT; CDR3: CASSYSGGQGYQPQHF
D: -; J: TRBJ2-2; size: few; V: TRBV24-1; DNA: TGTGCCACCAGTTTCGAGCTGGACGGGGAGCTGTTTTTT; CDR3: CATSFELDGELFF
D: -; J: TRBJ2-3; size: many; V: TRBV9; DNA: TGTGCCAGCAGCGCCTACGGGTTCCCGCCAGATACGCAGTATTTT; CDR3: CASSAYGFPPDTQYF
D: -; J: TRBJ1-2; size: few; V: TRBV10-3; DNA: TGTGCCATCAGAGACAGAGAGTATGGCTACACCTTC; CDR3: CAIRDREYGYTF
D: TRBD1; J: TRBJ2-3; size: -; V: TRBV3-1; DNA: TGTGCCAGCAGCCGACAGGGGGGCGGCACAGATACGCAGTATTTT; CDR3: CASSRQGGGTDTQYF
D: -; J: TRBJ1-2; size: -; V: TRBV20-1; DNA: TGCAGTGCTAGTTGGATGCTAGAACGGGGCTACACCTTC; CDR3: CSASWMLERGYTF
D: -; J: TRBJ2-5; size: few; V: TRBV2; DNA: TGTGCCAGCAGGGAGGGGGGAGAGACCCAGTACTTC; CDR3: CASREGGETQYF
D: -; J: TRBJ1-1; size: many; V: TRBV20-1; DNA: TGCAGTGCTTACGGGGGGAACACTGAAGCTTTCTTT; CDR3: CSAYGGNTEAFF
D: TRBD1; J: TRBJ2-7; size: many; V: TRBV5-1; DNA: TGCGCCAGCAGCTTGGCGACGGGACAGGGCCACGAGCAGTACTTC; CDR3: CASSLATGQGHEQYF
D: -; J: TRBJ2-7; size: -; V: TRBV5-1; DNA: TGCGCCAGCAGCTTGGGGGGGACCCCAACCTACGAGCAGTACTTC; CDR3: CASSLGGTPTYEQYF
D: -; J: TRBJ2-3; size: -; V: TRBV24-1; DNA: TGTGCCACCAGTGACACTAGTCCAGATACGCAGTATTTT; CDR3: CATSDTSPDTQYF
D: TRBD2; J: TRBJ2-5; size: few; V: TRBV9; DNA: TGTGCCAGCAGCCCCGCCGCGGGGGAGCAAGAGACCCAGTACTTC; CDR3: CASSPAAGEQETQYF
D: TRBD2; J: TRBJ2-7; size: few; V: TRBV20-1; DNA: TGCAGTGCCTGGACTAGCGTGTCCTACGAGCAGTACTTC; CDR3: CSAWTSVSYEQYF
D: -; J: TRBJ1-1; size: many; V: TRBV6-1; DNA: TGTGCCAGCACCCAAGGCAGACTGAGGAACACTGAAGCTTTCTTT; CDR3: CASTQGRLRNTEAFF
D: -; J: TRBJ1-5; size: few; V: TRBV6-2/TRBV6-3; DNA: TGTGCCAGCAGTAAAAGGGGCAATCAGCCCCAGCATTTT; CDR3: CASSKRGNQPQHF
D: TRBD2; J: TRBJ2-1; size: -; V: TRBV2; DNA: TGTGCCAGCTTAGCGGGGAGCTCCTACAATGAGCAGTTCTTC; CDR3: CASLAGSSYNEQFF
D: -; J: TRBJ2-7; size: few; V: TRBV3-1; DNA: TGTGCCAGCAGCCACACGGGATCCGGCGAGCAGTACTTC; CDR3: CASSHTGSGEQYF
D: -; J: TRBJ2-7; size: many; V: TRBV5-1; DNA: TGCGCCAGCAGCTTGCAGGCCTCAGGGCACTACGAGCAGTACTTC; CDR3: CASSLQASGHYEQYF
D: -; J: TRBJ2-6; size: many; V: TRBV6-1; DNA: TGTGCCAGCAGCCCGGGTCCGGCATCTGGGGCCAACGTCCTGACTTTC; CDR3: CASSPGPASGANVLTF
D: TRBD2; J: TRBJ2-3; size: -; V: TRBV27; DNA: TGTGCCAGCAGTTTAGAACCCGGGACTAGCGGGAGAGATACGCAGTATTTT; CDR3: CASSLEPGTSGRDTQYF
D: TRBD2; J: TRBJ2-7; size: -; V: TRBV20-1; DNA: TGCAGTGCTCCCAAAGGATTCGGGACTAGTGTAGAGCAGTACTTC; CDR3: CSAPKGFGTSVEQYF
D: -; J: TRBJ1-1; size: few; V: TRBV20-1; DNA: TGCAGTGCTAGAGTGGACAAGTACACTGAAGCTTTCTTT; CDR3: CSARVDKYTEAFF
D: -; J: TRBJ1-5; size: -; V: TRBV12-3/TRBV12-4; DNA: TGTGCCAGCAGTTTGGAGGTCCGGGGAAATCAGCCCCAGCATTTT; CDR3: CASSLEVRGNQPQHF
D: -; J: TRBJ1-6; size: -; V: TRBV20-1; DNA: TGCAGTGCTAGTGAACACGCTAATTCACCCCTCCACTTT; CDR3: CSASEHANSPLHF
D: TRBD2; J: TRBJ2-3; size: few; V: TRBV10-3; DNA: TGTGCCATCAGTGACCCAACGGCGGGGGGCCCGAGCACAGATACGCAGTATTTT; CDR3: CAISDPTAGGPSTDTQYF
D: -; J: TRBJ2-7; size: -; V: TRBV10-2; DNA: TGCGCCAGCAGTGAGGATGGTGTGGACAGATCCTACGAGCAGTACTTC; CDR3: CASSEDGVDRSYEQYF
D: TRBD1; J: TRBJ2-7; size: -; V: TRBV20-1; DNA: TGCAGTGCTGACCGGGACAGGGGTTCCCTCGAGCAGTACTTC; CDR3: CSADRDRGSLEQYF
D: -; J: TRBJ2-1; size: few; V: TRBV18; DNA: TGTGCCAGCTCACCAAATTGGTCCTACAATGAGCAGTTCTTC; CDR3: CASSPNWSYNEQFF
D: -; J: TRBJ1-3; size: many; V: TRBV7-8; DNA: TGTGCCAGCAGCTTGGTAGCCTTCTCTGGAAACACCATATATTTT; CDR3: CASSLVAFSGNTIYF
D: -; J: TRBJ1-5; size: many; V: TRBV7-2; DNA: TGTGCCAGCAGCTCCTCCTCCAATCAGCCCCAGCATTTT; CDR3: CASSSSSNQPQHF
D: -; J: TRBJ1-1; size: many; V: TRBV12-3/TRBV12-4; DNA: TGTGCCAGCAGTCTGCAGGAGGACGAAGCTTTCTTT; CDR3: CASSLQEDEAFF
D: -; J: TRBJ2-3; size: -; V: TRBV20-1; DNA: TGCAGTCCAGCTCATAGCGGCACAGATACGCAGTATTTT; CDR3: CSPAHSGTDTQYF
D: -; J: TRBJ1-1; size: many; V: TRBV12-3/TRBV12-4; DNA: TGTGCCAGCAGTTTCTCTCTGATGAACACTGAAGCTTTCTTT; CDR3: CASSFSLMNTEAFF
D: -; J: TRBJ2-1; size: few; V: TRBV11-2; DNA: TGTGCCAGCAGCTTACTAGATAGTGAGCAGTTCTTC; CDR3: CASSLLDSEQFF
D: -; J: TRBJ2-1; size: -; V: TRBV9; DNA: TGTGCCAGCAGCCCCCGGGATCCCTCCTACAATGAGCAGTTCTTC; CDR3: CASSPRDPSYNEQFF
D: -; J: TRBJ1-2; size: many; V: TRBV4-2; DNA: TGTGCCAGCAGCCAAGATCTTTTGGGCAACTATGGCTACACCTTC; CDR3: CASSQDLLGNYGYTF
D: -; J: TRBJ1-3; size: medium-sized; V: TRBV14; DNA: TGTGCCAGCAGCCCCTCGCGCGCGGACACCATATATTTT; CDR3: CASSPSRADTIYF
D: -; J: TRBJ2-3; size: many; V: TRBV20-1; DNA: TGCAGTGCTAGTCTTGTCACAGATACGCAGTATTTT; CDR3: CSASLVTDTQYF
D: -; J: TRBJ1-2; size: -; V: TRBV23-1; DNA: TGCGCCAGCAGTCGATTACAGTGGACCTTC; CDR3: CASSRLQWTF
D: -; J: TRBJ2-1; size: few; V: TRBV19; DNA: TGTGCCAGTACACCCAGCCGCCTCCCCTACAATGAGCAGTTCTTC; CDR3: CASTPSRLPYNEQFF
D: -; J: TRBJ2-3; size: -; V: TRBV4-2; DNA: TGTGCCAGCAGCCCGTCGTTTGGGGGCAAAGATACGCAGTATTTT; CDR3: CASSPSFGGKDTQYF
D: TRBD1; J: TRBJ2-6; size: -; V: TRBV5-6; DNA: TGTGCCAGCAGCTGGGGACAGGGAGGGACTGGGGCCAACGTCCTGACTTTC; CDR3: CASSWGQGGTGANVLTF
D: TRBD2; J: TRBJ2-7; size: few; V: TRBV20-1; DNA: TGCAGTGCTAGAGTCTCTAGCGGGAGGGCTAGGTCTTCGGGCGAGCAGTACTTC; CDR3: CSARVSSGRARSSGEQYF